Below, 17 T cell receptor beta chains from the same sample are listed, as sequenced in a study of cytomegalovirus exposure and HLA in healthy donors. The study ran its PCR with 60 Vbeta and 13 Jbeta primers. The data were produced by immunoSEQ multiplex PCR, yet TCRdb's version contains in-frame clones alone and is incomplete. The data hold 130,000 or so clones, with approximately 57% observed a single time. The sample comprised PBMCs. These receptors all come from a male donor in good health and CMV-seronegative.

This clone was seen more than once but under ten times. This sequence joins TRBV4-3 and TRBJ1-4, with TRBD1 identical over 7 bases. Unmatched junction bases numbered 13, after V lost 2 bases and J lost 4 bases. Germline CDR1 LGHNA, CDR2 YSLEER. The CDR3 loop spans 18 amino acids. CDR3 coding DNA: TGCGCCAGCAGCCAATCACCCAGGACAGGAGGAGGTAATGAAAAACTGTTTTTT. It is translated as CASSQSPRTGGGNEKLFF.

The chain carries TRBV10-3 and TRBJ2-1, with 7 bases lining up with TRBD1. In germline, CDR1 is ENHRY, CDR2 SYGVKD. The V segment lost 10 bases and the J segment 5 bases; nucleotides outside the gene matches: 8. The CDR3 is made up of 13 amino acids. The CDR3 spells CASKGQLNNEQFF. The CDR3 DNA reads TGTGCCAGTAAGGGACAGTTAAACAATGAGCAGTTCTTC.

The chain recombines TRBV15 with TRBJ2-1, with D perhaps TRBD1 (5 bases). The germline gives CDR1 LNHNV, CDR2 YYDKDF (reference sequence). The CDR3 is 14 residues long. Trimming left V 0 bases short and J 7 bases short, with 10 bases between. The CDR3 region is CATSRDRGRNEQFF. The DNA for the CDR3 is TGTGCCACCAGCAGAGATAGGGGTCGGAATGAGCAGTTCTTC.

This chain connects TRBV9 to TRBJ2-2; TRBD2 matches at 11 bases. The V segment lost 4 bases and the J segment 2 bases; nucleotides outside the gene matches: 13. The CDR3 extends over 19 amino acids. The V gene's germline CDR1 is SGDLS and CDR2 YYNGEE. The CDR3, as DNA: TGTGCCAGCAGCCCGAGGGCTAGCGGGGGGCCGTACAACACCGGGGAGCTGTTTTTT. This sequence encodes CASSPRASGGPYNTGELFF.

The CDR3 region is CAWNGGASDTQYF. The DNA of the CDR3 is TGTGCCTGGAACGGGGGGGCATCGGATACGCAGTATTTT. The gene calls are TRBV30 and TRBJ2-3; 8 bases fit TRBD2. Germline values: CDR1 GTSNPN, CDR2 SVGIG (reference sequence). The V segment lost 4 bases and the J segment 6 bases; nucleotides outside the gene matches: 6. The CDR3 covers 13 residues.

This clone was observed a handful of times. CDR3: CASSERGTDTQYF. As DNA, the CDR3 is TGTGCCAGCAGTGAGCGGGGCACAGATACGCAGTATTTT. The J gene is TRBJ2-3, the V gene TRBV6-6; TRBD2 might be the D (6 bases). The CDR3 loop spans 13 amino acids. The V gene's germline CDR1 is MNHNY and CDR2 SVGAGI (reference sequence). Deletions cut 5 bases from V and 1 base from J, with 7 bases between.

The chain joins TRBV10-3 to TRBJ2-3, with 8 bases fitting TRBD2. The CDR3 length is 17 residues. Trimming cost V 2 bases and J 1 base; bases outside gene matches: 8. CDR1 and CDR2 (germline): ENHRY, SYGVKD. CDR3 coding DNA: TGTGCCATCAGTGAGCCGAATATTAGCGGGGGCACAGATACGCAGTATTTT. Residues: CAISEPNISGGTDTQYF.

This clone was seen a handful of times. CDR3 in amino acids: CASSPPGGDVLYEQYF. As DNA, the CDR3 is TGTGCCAGCAGCCCTCCAGGCGGGGACGTTCTCTACGAGCAGTACTTC. The chain carries TRBV7-9 and TRBJ2-7; a possible D gene is TRBD2 (6 bases). Germline CDR1 is SEHNR and CDR2 is FQNEAQ (reference sequence). This CDR3 comprises 16 residues. V gave up 5 bases and J gave up 3 bases, with 20 bases separating them.

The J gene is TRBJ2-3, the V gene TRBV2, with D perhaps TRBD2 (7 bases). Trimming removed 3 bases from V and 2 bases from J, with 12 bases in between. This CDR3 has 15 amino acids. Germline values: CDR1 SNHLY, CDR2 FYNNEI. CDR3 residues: CASSDGGAATDTQYF. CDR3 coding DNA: TGTGCCAGCAGTGATGGGGGGGCAGCCACAGATACGCAGTATTTT.

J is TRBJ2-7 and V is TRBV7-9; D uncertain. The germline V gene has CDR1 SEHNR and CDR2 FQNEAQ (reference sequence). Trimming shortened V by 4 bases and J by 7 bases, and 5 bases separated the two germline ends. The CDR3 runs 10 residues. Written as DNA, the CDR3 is TGTGCCAGCAGCTCGGAGGAGCAGTACTTC. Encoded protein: CASSSEEQYF. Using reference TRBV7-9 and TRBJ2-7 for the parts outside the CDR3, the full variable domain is DTGVSQNPRHKITKRGQNVTFRCDPISEHNRLYWYRQTLGQGPEFLTYFQNEAQLEKSRLLSDRFSAERPKGSFSTLEIQRTEQGDSAMYLCASSSEEQYFGPGTRLTVT.

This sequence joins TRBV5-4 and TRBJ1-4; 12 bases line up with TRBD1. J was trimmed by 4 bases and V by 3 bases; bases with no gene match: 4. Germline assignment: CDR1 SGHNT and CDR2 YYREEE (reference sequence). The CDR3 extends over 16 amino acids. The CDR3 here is CASSYGTGGINEKLFF. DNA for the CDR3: TGTGCCAGCAGCTATGGGACAGGGGGCATTAATGAAAAACTGTTTTTT.

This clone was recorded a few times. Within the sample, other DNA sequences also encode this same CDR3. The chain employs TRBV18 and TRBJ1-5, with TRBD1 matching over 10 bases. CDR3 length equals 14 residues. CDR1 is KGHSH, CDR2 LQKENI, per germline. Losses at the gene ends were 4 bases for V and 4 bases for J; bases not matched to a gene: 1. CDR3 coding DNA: TGTGCCAGCTCACAGGACAGGGGGAATCAGCCCCAGCATTTT. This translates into CASSQDRGNQPQHF.

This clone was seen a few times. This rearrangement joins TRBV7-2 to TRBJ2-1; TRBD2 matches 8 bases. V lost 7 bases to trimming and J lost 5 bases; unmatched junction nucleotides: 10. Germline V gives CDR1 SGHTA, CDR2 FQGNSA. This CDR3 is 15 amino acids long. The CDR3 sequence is CASMLTGGRHNEQFF. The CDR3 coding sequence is TGTGCCAGCATGCTAACGGGGGGGCGTCACAATGAGCAGTTCTTC.

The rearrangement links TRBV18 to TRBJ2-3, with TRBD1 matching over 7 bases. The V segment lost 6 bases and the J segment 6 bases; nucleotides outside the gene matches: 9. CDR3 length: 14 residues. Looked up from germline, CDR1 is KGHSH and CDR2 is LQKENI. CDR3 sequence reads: CASSSTGMVDTQYF. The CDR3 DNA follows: TGTGCCAGCTCTTCGACAGGGATGGTTGATACGCAGTATTTT. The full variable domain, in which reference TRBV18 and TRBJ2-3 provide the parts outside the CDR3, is NAGVMQNPRHLVRRRGQEARLRCSPMKGHSHVYWYRQLPEEGLKFMVYLQKENIIDESGMPKERFSAEFPKEGPSILRIQQVVRGDSAAYFCASSSTGMVDTQYFGPGTRLTVL.

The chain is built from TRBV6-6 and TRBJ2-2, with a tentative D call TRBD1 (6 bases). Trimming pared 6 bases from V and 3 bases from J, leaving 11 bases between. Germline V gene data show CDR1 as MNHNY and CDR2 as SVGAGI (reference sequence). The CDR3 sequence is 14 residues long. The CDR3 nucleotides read TGTGCCAGCAGCCTACAGGGCGACACCGGGGAGCTGTTTTTT. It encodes CASSLQGDTGELFF.

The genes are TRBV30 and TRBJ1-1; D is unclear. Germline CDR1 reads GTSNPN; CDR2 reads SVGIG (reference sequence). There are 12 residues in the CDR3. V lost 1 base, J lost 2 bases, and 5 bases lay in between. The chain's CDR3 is CAWSDSNTEAFF. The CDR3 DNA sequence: TGTGCCTGGAGTGATAGTAACACTGAAGCTTTCTTT.

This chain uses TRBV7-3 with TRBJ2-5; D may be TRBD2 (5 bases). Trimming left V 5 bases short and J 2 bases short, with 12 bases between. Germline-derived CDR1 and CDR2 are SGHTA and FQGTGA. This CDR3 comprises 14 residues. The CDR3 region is CASSPSGLQETQYF. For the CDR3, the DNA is TGTGCCAGCAGCCCCTCGGGATTACAAGAGACCCAGTACTTC.